The rows below give T cell receptor beta chains drawn from one sample of a study of blood T cell repertoires in COVID-19. Assay used: immunoSEQ multiplex PCR; TCRdb lists only in-frame clones, some missing. The repertoire holds fewer than 40,000 clones, with around 86% as singletons. The sequenced material came from peripheral blood. The receptors derive from a human donor in a cohort sampled during active COVID-19. Both conserved end residues are part of each CDR3. The D gene is left open where the match is weak.

d_call j_call v_call cdr3_aa cdr3_nt
TRBD1 TRBJ2-3 TRBV5-5 CASSPLPLTGGGADTQYF TGTGCCAGCAGCCCCCTCCCCCTGACAGGGGGCGGCGCAGATACGCAGTATTTT
- TRBJ2-7 TRBV7-6 CASSSLHGATYEQYF TGTGCCAGCAGCTCACTACACGGAGCGACCTACGAGCAGTACTTC
- TRBJ1-6 TRBV4-1 CASSQEITRAYNSPLHF TGCGCCAGCAGCCAAGAAATCACCAGGGCCTATAATTCACCCCTCCACTTT
TRBD2 TRBJ2-5 TRBV7-9 CASSYLAGARQETQYF TGTGCCAGCAGCTATCTAGCGGGGGCCCGCCAAGAGACCCAGTACTTC
- TRBJ2-5 TRBV30 CASTLQETQYF TGTGCCTCGACACTCCAAGAGACCCAGTACTTC
TRBD2 TRBJ2-1 TRBV4-1 CASIPAGGHIDNEQFF TGCGCCAGCATCCCAGCGGGGGGGCACATTGACAATGAGCAGTTCTTC
TRBD2 TRBJ2-7 TRBV25-1 CASSEYFGGTYEQYF TGTGCCAGCAGTGAATATTTCGGGGGGACCTACGAGCAGTACTTC
- TRBJ2-7 TRBV6-5 CASSPPGSRREQYF TGTGCCAGCAGCCCACCGGGGTCCCGCCGCGAGCAGTACTTC
TRBD1 TRBJ1-1 TRBV28 CASRLGQGARTEAFF TGTGCCAGCAGGCTAGGACAGGGGGCGAGGACTGAAGCTTTCTTT
TRBD1 TRBJ1-2 TRBV11-2 CASSSLDRGQGYTF TGTGCCAGCAGCTCCTTGGACAGGGGACAAGGCTACACCTTC
TRBD2 TRBJ2-1 TRBV15 CATSRVRAGGGEQFF TGTGCCACCAGCAGAGTCAGGGCGGGAGGGGGTGAGCAGTTCTTC